The TCR beta chain described here comes from a study of identical twins. A universal primer site was created by template switching, with the cDNA bearing unique molecular identifiers. MiXCR was run by TCRdb on the 5' RACE reads, yielding one entry per CDR3 protein. The table lists about 700,000 distinct CDR3 sequences, 8.5% to 9.5% of them singletons. The CDR3 consists of 14 residues. The V end was cut by 3 bases, the J end by 3 bases, with 12 bases between. From germline, CDR1 is MNHEY and CDR2 SVGAGI. Everyone who donated was a healthy Caucasian. The same specimen was also included in a second study, on yellow fever vaccine responses in identical twins. As that report states: Twins' vaccine T cell response reportedly gave the appearance of partial convergence and partial personalization.

Sample: PBMCs. The sequence derives from a woman aged 18 to 35 in good health. The chain uses TRBV6-5 and TRBJ2-7, with D tentatively TRBD2 (6 bases). In DNA form, the CDR3 reads TGTGCCAGCAGTTATTCACCGGGAGACTACGAGCAGTACTTC. Its protein is CASSYSPGDYEQYF.